One sample yielded the 11 T cell receptor beta chains listed below, sequenced in a study of T cell responses to AZD1222 COVID-19 vaccine. Profiled with immunoSEQ multiplex PCR; TCRdb holds only in-frame clones, not every one. The table lists about 76,000 clones, around nine tenths of them singletons. The source material was peripheral blood, sampled on day 0 of AZD1222 vaccination. The receptors originated from an adult in good health.

This chain connects TRBV7-3 to TRBJ2-2; D ambiguous. The ends were cut back, 4 bases at V and 3 bases at J, with 3 bases in the middle. There are 12 residues in the CDR3. Germline values: CDR1 SGHTA, CDR2 FQGTGA. The CDR3, as DNA: TGTGCCAGCAGCTCCTACACCGGGGAGCTGTTTTTT. Its protein product is CASSSYTGELFF.

The chain has TRBV29-1 and TRBJ2-5; 12 bases fit TRBD2. Germline V gene lookup returns CDR1 SQVTM and CDR2 ANQGSEA. The CDR3 contains 13 residues. Trimming cost V 7 bases and J 6 bases; bases outside gene matches: 6. CDR3 region: CSAHGLAGQTQYF. In nucleotides, the CDR3 is TGCAGCGCACACGGACTAGCGGGGCAGACCCAGTACTTC.

The chain recombines TRBV4-1 with TRBJ2-3; unclear D gene. The CDR3 loop spans 17 amino acids. The germline gives CDR1 MGHRA, CDR2 YSYEKL. V lost 1 base, J lost 1 base, and 15 bases lay in between. As DNA, the CDR3 is TGCGCCAGCAGCCAAGCCTCTGGCAGATCACGCACAGATACGCAGTATTTT. It specifies CASSQASGRSRTDTQYF.

In this sample, this clone turned up once. The J gene is TRBJ2-2, the V gene TRBV19, with D hard to call. V was clipped by 1 base and J by 0 bases, with 9 bases between them. The CDR3 extends over 16 amino acids. Germline loops: CDR1 LNHDA, CDR2 SQIVND (reference sequence). The CDR3 loop is CASSIGSVANTGELFF. The CDR3 nucleotides read TGTGCCAGTAGTATAGGTTCAGTCGCGAACACCGGGGAGCTGTTTTTT.

The chain is built from TRBV5-8 and TRBJ2-1; 8 bases are a match to TRBD2. Germline V gives CDR1 SGHTS, CDR2 YDEGEE. The length of the CDR3 is 14 residues. V gave up 4 bases and J gave up 5 bases; unmatched junction bases: 5. CDR3 coding DNA: TGTGCCAGCAGCCCGGGACTAGTGAACAATGAGCAGTTCTTC. It yields the protein CASSPGLVNNEQFF.

The chain couples TRBV5-1 to TRBJ1-3, with D unresolved. Trimming cost V 0 bases and J 0 bases, with 7 bases left between them. There are 15 residues in the CDR3. The germline gives CDR1 SGHRS, CDR2 YFSETQ. CDR3 bases: TGCGCCAGCAGCTTGGCCGTCAGCTCTGGAAACACCATATATTTT. This encodes CASSLAVSSGNTIYF.

The V gene is TRBV28, the J gene TRBJ1-2; D is ambiguous. The CDR3 is 19 amino acids. Trimming stripped 5 bases from V and 8 bases from J, with 33 bases between. Per the germline V gene, CDR1 is MDHEN and CDR2 is SYDVKM. CDR3: CASSAPDGAFGGPWKGYTF. In nucleotides, the CDR3 is TGTGCCAGCAGTGCCCCCGATGGTGCTTTCGGAGGTCCTTGGAAAGGCTACACCTTC.

The chain joins TRBV28 to TRBJ1-1; no firm D call. The V end lost 3 bases, the J end lost 6 bases, and 14 bases lay between the germline ends. From germline, CDR1 is MDHEN and CDR2 SYDVKM. This CDR3 contains 14 residues. CDR3 DNA sequence: TGTGCCAGCAGTTTCGGACTGAAGAAGGCTGAAGCTTTCTTT. This gives the protein CASSFGLKKAEAFF.

In its sample, this clone was seen once. The gene calls are TRBV2 and TRBJ2-1, with D unclear. Looked up from germline, CDR1 is SNHLY and CDR2 is FYNNEI. This CDR3 comprises 11 residues. Between the trimmed V and J ends, which lost 7 bases and 3 bases, there was a span of 4 bases. This CDR3 is CASTFYNEQFF. CDR3 coding DNA: TGTGCCAGCACGTTCTACAATGAGCAGTTCTTC. The full variable domain, its missing parts supplied by reference TRBV2 and TRBJ2-1, is EPEVTQTPSHQVTQMGQEVILRCVPISNHLYFYWYRQILGQKVEFLVSFYNNEISEKSEIFDDQFSVERPDGSNFTLKIRSTKLEDSAMYFCASTFYNEQFFGPGTRLTVL.

The genes are TRBV14 and TRBJ2-2; the D gene is possibly TRBD2 (5 bases). The germline V gene has CDR1 SGHDN and CDR2 FVKESK. This CDR3 has 14 residues. The V gene lost 0 bases and the J gene lost 7 bases, with 9 bases spanning the gap. CDR3 sequence: CASSQDLGVGELFF. CDR3 in DNA: TGTGCCAGCAGCCAAGATCTGGGAGTCGGGGAGCTGTTTTTT. The full variable domain, with the rest looked up from reference TRBV14 and TRBJ2-2, is EAGVTQFPSHSVIEKGQTVTLRCDPISGHDNLYWYRRVMGKEIKFLLHFVKESKQDESGMPNNRFLAERTGGTYSTLKVQPAELEDSGVYFCASSQDLGVGELFFGEGSRLTVL.

The chain couples TRBV30 to TRBJ1-4; D possibly corresponds to TRBD1 (6 bases). The CDR3 is 15 residues long. Trimming removed 5 bases at V and 8 bases at J, with 21 bases between. Germline CDR1 and CDR2: GTSNPN and SVGIG (reference sequence). The CDR3 loop reads CAWDGGAGAGEKLFF. CDR3 in DNA: TGTGCCTGGGATGGGGGCGCGGGGGCCGGGGAAAAACTGTTTTTT.